The 7 T cell receptor beta chains given below trace back to one sample, sequenced in a study of blood T cell repertoires in COVID-19. The table came from immunoSEQ multiplex PCR; TCRdb's copy has only in-frame clones and leaves some out. The sample lists 200,000 to 250,000 clones; 75% to 90% were seen once. Sequencing input: PBMCs or T cells enriched from blood (not recorded which). These receptors originate from a woman younger than 45 who had been exposed to COVID-19.

The J gene is TRBJ2-7, the V gene TRBV27; TRBD1 agrees at 9 bases. Germline CDR1 MNHEY, CDR2 SMNVEV (reference sequence). The CDR3 covers 14 residues. The trim removed 4 bases at V and 4 bases at J, leaving 5 bases unmatched. The CDR3 loop reads CASSSHRGRYEQYF. In DNA, the CDR3 is TGTGCCAGCAGTTCCCACAGGGGGCGGTACGAGCAGTACTTC.

This clone has just a few counts. This rearrangement joins TRBV6-1 to TRBJ2-7, with a weak D call TRBD2 (6 bases). CDR3 length equals 16 residues. Trimming took 3 bases from V and 3 from J, leaving 18 bases between them. Per the germline V gene, CDR1 is MNHNS and CDR2 is SASEGT. In DNA, the CDR3 is TGTGCCAGCAGTGATGGGGGGAGAAGAGGTGTCTACGAGCAGTACTTC. The encoded protein is CASSDGGRRGVYEQYF.

This chain joins TRBV12-3 or TRBV12-4 and TRBJ2-3; 8 bases map to TRBD1. The CDR3 totals 13 residues. Unmatched junction bases numbered 4, after V lost 5 bases and J lost 6 bases. The CDR3 protein is CASSLRQGDTQYF. The DNA for the CDR3 is TGTGCCAGCAGTCTGCGACAGGGGGATACGCAGTATTTT.

CDR3 region: CASSPGTGVAGELFF. CDR3 DNA sequence: TGTGCCAGCAGCCCCGGGACAGGGGTGGCCGGGGAGCTGTTTTTT. This chain links TRBV3-1 (or the pseudogene TRBV3-2) with TRBJ2-2; 10 bases fit TRBD1. Germline CDR1 reads LGHDT; CDR2 reads YNNKEL (reference sequence). This CDR3 region has 15 residues. J gave up 6 bases and V 4 bases, and 5 bases lay outside the gene matches.

This chain connects TRBV5-1 to TRBJ2-3; 8 bases align to TRBD2. This CDR3 is built from 18 residues. The J segment lost 0 bases and the V segment lost 2 bases, leaving 11 bases of the junction unmatched. The V gene's germline CDR1 is SGHRS and CDR2 YFSETQ. This CDR3 is CASSFGGRSAPSTDTQYF. The CDR3, as DNA: TGCGCCAGCAGCTTTGGCGGGAGGTCCGCACCTAGCACAGATACGCAGTATTTT.

The rearrangement joins TRBV27 to TRBJ2-7; D gene unclear. Germline V lookup: CDR1 MNHEY, CDR2 SMNVEV (reference sequence). V gave up 5 bases and J gave up 5 bases, with 22 bases separating them. The CDR3 has 16 amino acids. For the CDR3, the DNA is TGTGCCAGCAGTCAAAATACGATAAATCCAGGTCACGAGCAGTACTTC. It encodes CASSQNTINPGHEQYF.

The chain couples TRBV7-9 to TRBJ1-2, with D maybe TRBD1 (6 bases). The CDR3 covers 17 residues. V shed 1 base and J shed 6 bases, with 21 bases lying between them. In germline, CDR1 is SEHNR, CDR2 FQNEAQ (reference sequence). CDR3 sequence (DNA): TGTGCCAGCAGCTTAGGGTCCGGGACAATCAAAGAGCATGGCTACACCTTC. Protein sequence: CASSLGSGTIKEHGYTF.